This TCR beta chain emerged from a study of identical twins. Study-wide results and caveats: Monozygotic twin pairs showed more out-of-frame TCR alpha sharing than models estimated.

V lost 4 bases and J 7 bases, leaving 14 bases between the germline ends. This CDR3 comprises 14 residues. Germline V lookup: CDR1 MNHEY, CDR2 SVGEGT. As to this clonotype: Its antigen is unknown.

MiXCR was run by TCRdb on the 5' RACE reads, yielding one entry per CDR3 protein. Seen here are some 660,000 distinct CDR3 sequences, 8.5% to 9% observed once, and the top ten hold around 0.95%. These data were also reused for a study on yellow fever vaccine responses in identical twins.

This TCR was sampled from a woman younger than 30 in good health. Sequenced material: PBMCs. V is TRBV6-2 or TRBV6-3 and J is TRBJ1-5; D is perhaps TRBD1 (5 bases). CDR3 sequence reads: CASSSLITGQPQHF. CDR3 DNA sequence: TGTGCCAGCAGTTCTCTGATCACAGGCCAGCCCCAGCATTTT.